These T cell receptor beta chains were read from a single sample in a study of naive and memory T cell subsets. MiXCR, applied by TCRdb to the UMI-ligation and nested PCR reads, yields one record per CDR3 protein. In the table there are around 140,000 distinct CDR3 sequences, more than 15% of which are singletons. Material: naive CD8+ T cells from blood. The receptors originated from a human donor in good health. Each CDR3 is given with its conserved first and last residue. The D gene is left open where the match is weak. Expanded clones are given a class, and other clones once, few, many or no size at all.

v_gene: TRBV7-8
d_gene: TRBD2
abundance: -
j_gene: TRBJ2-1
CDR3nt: TGTGCCAGCAGCCCCCCGGGAGGTTTGGATGAGCAGTTCTTC
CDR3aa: CASSPPGGLDEQFF

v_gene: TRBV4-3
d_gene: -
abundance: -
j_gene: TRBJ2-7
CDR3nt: TGCGCCAGCAGCCAAGAAGGGTTGGGGTACTACGAGCAGTACTTC
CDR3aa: CASSQEGLGYYEQYF

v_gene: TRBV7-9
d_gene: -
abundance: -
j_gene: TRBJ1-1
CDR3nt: TGTGCCAGCAGCTTAGTAATGGGGCGCAGGACTGAAGCTTTCTTT
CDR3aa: CASSLVMGRRTEAFF

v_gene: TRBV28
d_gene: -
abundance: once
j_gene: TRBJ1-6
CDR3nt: TGTGCCAGCAGTATGACAGTAACTAATTCACCCCTCCACTTT
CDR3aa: CASSMTVTNSPLHF

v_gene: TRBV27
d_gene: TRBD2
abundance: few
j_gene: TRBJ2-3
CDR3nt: TGTGCCAGCGTGTCTTTCGGGAGGTCGACAGATACGCAGTATTTT
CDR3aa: CASVSFGRSTDTQYF

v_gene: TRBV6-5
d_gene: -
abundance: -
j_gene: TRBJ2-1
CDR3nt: TGTGCCAGCAGCCCTCAACTTCACAATGAGCAGTTCTTC
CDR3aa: CASSPQLHNEQFF

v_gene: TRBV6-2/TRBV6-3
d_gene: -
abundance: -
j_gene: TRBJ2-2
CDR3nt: TGTGCCAGCCTGAGGAGTTTGGACACCGGGGAGCTGTTTTTT
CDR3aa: CASLRSLDTGELFF

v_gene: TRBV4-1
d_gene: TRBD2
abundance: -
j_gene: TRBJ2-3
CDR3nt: TGCGCCAGCAGCCAAGTCCTAGCGGGAGCCCGCACAGATACGCAGTATTTT
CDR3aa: CASSQVLAGARTDTQYF

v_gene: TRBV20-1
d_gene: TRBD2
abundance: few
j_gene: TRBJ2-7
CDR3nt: TGCAGTGCTCCGGCACCGGGACTAGCGGGACCCGAGCAGTACTTC
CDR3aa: CSAPAPGLAGPEQYF

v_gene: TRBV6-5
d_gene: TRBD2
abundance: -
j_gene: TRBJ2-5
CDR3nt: TGTGCCAGCAGCTCCTCGAGAGGACGGGGGGAAGAGACCCAGTACTTC
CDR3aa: CASSSSRGRGEETQYF

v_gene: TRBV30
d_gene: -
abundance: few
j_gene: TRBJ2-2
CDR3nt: TGTGCCTGGCAGAGGGCCCTGAACACCGGGGAGCTGTTTTTT
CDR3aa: CAWQRALNTGELFF

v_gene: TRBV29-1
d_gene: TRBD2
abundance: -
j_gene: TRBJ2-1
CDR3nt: TGCAGCGTTGGGACCCGAGCGGGAGGAATGGTTGAGCAGTTCTTC
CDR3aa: CSVGTRAGGMVEQFF

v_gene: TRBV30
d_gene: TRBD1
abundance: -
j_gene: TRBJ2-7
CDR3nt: TGTGCCTGGACCGGACAGGGGCAGTCCTACGAGCAGTACTTC
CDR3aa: CAWTGQGQSYEQYF

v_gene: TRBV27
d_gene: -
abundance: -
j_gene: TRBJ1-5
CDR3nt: TGTGCCAGCAGTTTACGGGGGGCCAACAATCAGCCCCAGCATTTT
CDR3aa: CASSLRGANNQPQHF

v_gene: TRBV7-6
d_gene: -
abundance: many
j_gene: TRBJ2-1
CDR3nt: TGTGCCAGCAGCTTATACAATGCCAGGGTCGATGAGCAGTTCTTC
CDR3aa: CASSLYNARVDEQFF

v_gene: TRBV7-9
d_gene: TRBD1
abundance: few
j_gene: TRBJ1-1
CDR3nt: TGTGCCAGCAGCTTAGTTGGGACAGGGGCTTTCTTT
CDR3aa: CASSLVGTGAFF

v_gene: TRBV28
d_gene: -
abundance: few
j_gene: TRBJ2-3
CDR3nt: TGTGCCAGCAGTTTATGGGGTGAGGTGGAAGATACGCAGTATTTT
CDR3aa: CASSLWGEVEDTQYF

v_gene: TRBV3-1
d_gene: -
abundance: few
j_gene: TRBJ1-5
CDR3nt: TGTGCCAGCAGCCAAGGGGGCAGCCATAGCAATCAGCCCCAGCATTTT
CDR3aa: CASSQGGSHSNQPQHF

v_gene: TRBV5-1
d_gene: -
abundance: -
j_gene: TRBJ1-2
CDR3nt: TGCGCCAGCAGCTTCCGGGACGGCTATGGCTACACCTTC
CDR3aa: CASSFRDGYGYTF

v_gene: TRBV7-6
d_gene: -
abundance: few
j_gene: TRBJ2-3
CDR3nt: TGTGCCAGCAGCGCCACAGGGGGGGCAGATACGCAGTATTTT
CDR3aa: CASSATGGADTQYF

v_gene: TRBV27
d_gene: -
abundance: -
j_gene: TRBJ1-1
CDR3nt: TGTGCCAGCAGGAACGGTTTGAACACTGAAGCTTTCTTT
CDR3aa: CASRNGLNTEAFF

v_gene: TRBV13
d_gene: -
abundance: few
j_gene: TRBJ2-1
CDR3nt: TGTGCCAGCAGCTCAGGGGTGCTAGTGGATATCCTCGATGAGCAGTTCTTC
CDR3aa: CASSSGVLVDILDEQFF

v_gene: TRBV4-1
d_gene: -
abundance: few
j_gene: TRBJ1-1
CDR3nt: TGCGCCAGCAGCCAAGATATCGGACCTGAAGCTTTCTTT
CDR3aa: CASSQDIGPEAFF

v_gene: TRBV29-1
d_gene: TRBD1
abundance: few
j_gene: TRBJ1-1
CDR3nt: TGCAGCGTCCCCGACAGGGAGAACACTGAAGCTTTCTTT
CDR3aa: CSVPDRENTEAFF

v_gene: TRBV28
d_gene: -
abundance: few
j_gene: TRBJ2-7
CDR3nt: TGTGCCAGCAGTTTAATCGTACAGGGCGCCTACGAGCAGTACTTC
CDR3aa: CASSLIVQGAYEQYF

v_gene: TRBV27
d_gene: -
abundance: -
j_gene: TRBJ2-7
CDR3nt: TGTGCCAGCAGTCCGCCGTTTAGCTCAATCTCCGAGCAGTACTTC
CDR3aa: CASSPPFSSISEQYF

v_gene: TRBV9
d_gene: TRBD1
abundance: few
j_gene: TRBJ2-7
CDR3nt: TGTGCCAGCAGCGTTGATGACAGGGTTGCCTACGAGCAGTACTTC
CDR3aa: CASSVDDRVAYEQYF

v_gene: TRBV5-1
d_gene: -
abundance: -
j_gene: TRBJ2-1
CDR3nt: TGCGCCAGCAGCTTGGACGCGTATGAGCAGTTCTTC
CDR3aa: CASSLDAYEQFF

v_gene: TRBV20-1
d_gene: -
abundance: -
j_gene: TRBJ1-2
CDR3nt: TGCAGTGCACAATTTCTCGGGATTATTTATGGCTACACCTTC
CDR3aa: CSAQFLGIIYGYTF

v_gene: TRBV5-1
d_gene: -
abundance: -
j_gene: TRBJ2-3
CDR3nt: TGCGCCAGCAGCTTGGACTCGTATAGGGAGATCACAGATACGCAGTATTTT
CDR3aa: CASSLDSYREITDTQYF

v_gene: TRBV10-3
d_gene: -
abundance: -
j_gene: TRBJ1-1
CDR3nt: TGTGCCATCAGTGAAGGACAGATGAACACTGAAGCTTTCTTT
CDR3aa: CAISEGQMNTEAFF

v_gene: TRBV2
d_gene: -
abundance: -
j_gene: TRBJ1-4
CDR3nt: TGTGCCAGCAGTGAGGGGAGGGAATATGAAAAACTGTTTTTT
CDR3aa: CASSEGREYEKLFF

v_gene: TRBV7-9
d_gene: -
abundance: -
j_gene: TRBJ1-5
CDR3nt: TGTGCCAGCAGCTTAGTCTTGGGGGGACGCAATCAGCCCCAGCATTTT
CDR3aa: CASSLVLGGRNQPQHF

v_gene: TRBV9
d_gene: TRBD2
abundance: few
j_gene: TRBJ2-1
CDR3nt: TGTGCCAGCAGCGTAACCCCGGGACTAGCGGGAGCCCCGAGCTCCTACAATGAGCAGTTCTTC
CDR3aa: CASSVTPGLAGAPSSYNEQFF

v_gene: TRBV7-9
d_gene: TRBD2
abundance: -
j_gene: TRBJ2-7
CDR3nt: TGTGCCAGCAGCCTTAGCGGGAGGCCCCACGAGCAGTACTTC
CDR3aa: CASSLSGRPHEQYF

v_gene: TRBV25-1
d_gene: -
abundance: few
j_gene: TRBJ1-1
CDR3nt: TGTGCCAGCAGTGAATTGCTAGGGGATATGAACACTGAAGCTTTCTTT
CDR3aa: CASSELLGDMNTEAFF

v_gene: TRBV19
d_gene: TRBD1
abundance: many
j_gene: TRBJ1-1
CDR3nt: TGTGCCACTAGGGGCCCGCCGGGACAGGCGAACACTGAAGCTTTCTTT
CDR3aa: CATRGPPGQANTEAFF

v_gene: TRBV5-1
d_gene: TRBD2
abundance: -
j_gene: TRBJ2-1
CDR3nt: TGCGCCAGCATGACCCGGGGACTAGCGGGAGGGCCTTGGGTCAATGAGCAGTTCTTC
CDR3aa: CASMTRGLAGGPWVNEQFF

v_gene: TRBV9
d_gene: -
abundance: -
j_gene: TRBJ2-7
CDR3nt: TGTGCCAGCAGCGGAGGCGGCACCAACTCCTACGAGCAGTACTTC
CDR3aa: CASSGGGTNSYEQYF

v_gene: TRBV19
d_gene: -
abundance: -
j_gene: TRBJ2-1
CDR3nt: TGTGCCAGTAGTATATTCGGAACCTACAATGAGCAGTTCTTC
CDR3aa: CASSIFGTYNEQFF

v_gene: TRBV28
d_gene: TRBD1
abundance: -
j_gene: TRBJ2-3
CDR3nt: TGTACCTCATTCGGGACAGGGGCGGCAGATACGCAGTATTTT
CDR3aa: CTSFGTGAADTQYF

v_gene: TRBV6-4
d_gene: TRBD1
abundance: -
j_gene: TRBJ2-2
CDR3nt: TGTGCCAGCAGTGAACAGGGGGACACCGGGGAGCTGTTTTTT
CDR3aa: CASSEQGDTGELFF

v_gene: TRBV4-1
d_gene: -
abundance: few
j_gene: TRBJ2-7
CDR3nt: TGCGCCAGCAGCCAAGACCGGTTGGAGAGCTCCTACGAGCAGTACTTC
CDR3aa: CASSQDRLESSYEQYF

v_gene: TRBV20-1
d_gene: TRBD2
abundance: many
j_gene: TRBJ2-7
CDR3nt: TGCAGTGCTAGAGATACTAGCGGAGCCTACGAGCAGTACTTC
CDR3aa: CSARDTSGAYEQYF

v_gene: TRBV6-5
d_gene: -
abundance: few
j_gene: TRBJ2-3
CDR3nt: TGTGCCAGCAGTCCGGAGGGGGGCGGGAGCACAGATACGCAGTATTTT
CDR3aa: CASSPEGGGSTDTQYF

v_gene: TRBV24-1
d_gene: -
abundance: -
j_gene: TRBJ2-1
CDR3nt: TGTGCCACCAGTGATTTAACAGGCTCCTACAATGAGCAGTTCTTC
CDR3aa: CATSDLTGSYNEQFF

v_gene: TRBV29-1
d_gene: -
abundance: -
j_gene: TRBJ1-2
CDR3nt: TGCAGCGTTGAAGGAGAACAGGACGGGGCCTATGGCTACACCTTC
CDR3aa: CSVEGEQDGAYGYTF

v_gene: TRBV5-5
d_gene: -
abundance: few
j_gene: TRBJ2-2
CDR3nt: TGTGCCAGCAGCCCTGTGCCCGGAGCGAACACCGGGGAGCTGTTTTTT
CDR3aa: CASSPVPGANTGELFF

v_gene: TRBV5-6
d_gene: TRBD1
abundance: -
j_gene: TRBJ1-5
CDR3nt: TGTGCCAGCAGCTTTGGACAGGCTAATCAGCCCCAGCATTTT
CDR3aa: CASSFGQANQPQHF

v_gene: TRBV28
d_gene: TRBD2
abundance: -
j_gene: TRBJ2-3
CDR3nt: TGTGCCAGCAGTTTTCCCCTACGACTAGCGGGGGATTACACAGATACGCAGTATTTT
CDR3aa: CASSFPLRLAGDYTDTQYF

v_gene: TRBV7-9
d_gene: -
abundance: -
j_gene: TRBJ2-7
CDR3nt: TGTGCCAGCAGCTTTTCGGGGGACTCCTACGAGCAGTACTTC
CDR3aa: CASSFSGDSYEQYF

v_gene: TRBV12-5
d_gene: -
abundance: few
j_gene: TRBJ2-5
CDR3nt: TGTGCTAGTGCTGACACGAACCAAGAGACCCAGTACTTC
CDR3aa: CASADTNQETQYF

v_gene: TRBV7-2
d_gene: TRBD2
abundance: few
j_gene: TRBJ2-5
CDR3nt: TGTGCCAGCAGCGGACTAGCGGGAGCTGCTGAGACCCAGTACTTC
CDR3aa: CASSGLAGAAETQYF

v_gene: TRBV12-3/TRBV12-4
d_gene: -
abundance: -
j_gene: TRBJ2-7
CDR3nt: TGTGCCAGCAGTTTAACCGGGTCGGGCTCCTACGAGCAGTACTTC
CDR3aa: CASSLTGSGSYEQYF

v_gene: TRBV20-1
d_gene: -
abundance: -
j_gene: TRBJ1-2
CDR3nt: TGCAGTGCCCTCGATGGTTATGGCTACACCTTC
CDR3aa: CSALDGYGYTF

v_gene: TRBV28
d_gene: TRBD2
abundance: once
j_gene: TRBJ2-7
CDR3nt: TGTGCCAGCATTAACTGGGGGGGACCCTACGAGCAGTACTTC
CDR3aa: CASINWGGPYEQYF

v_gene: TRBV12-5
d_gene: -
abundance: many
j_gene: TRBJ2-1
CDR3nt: TGTGCTAGTGGAATGTACAATGAGCAGTTCTTC
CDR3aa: CASGMYNEQFF

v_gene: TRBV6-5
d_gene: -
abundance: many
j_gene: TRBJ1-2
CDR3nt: TGTGCCAGCAGTCCCGGGGGCCTCTATGGCTACACCTTC
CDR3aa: CASSPGGLYGYTF

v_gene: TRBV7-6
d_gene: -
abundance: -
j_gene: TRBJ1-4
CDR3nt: TGTGCCAGCAGCTCCCTCATCGGGGAAAAACTGTTTTTT
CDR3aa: CASSSLIGEKLFF

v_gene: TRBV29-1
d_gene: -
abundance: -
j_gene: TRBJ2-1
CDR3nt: TGCAGCGTTTGGGAGTACAATGAGCAGTTCTTC
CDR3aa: CSVWEYNEQFF